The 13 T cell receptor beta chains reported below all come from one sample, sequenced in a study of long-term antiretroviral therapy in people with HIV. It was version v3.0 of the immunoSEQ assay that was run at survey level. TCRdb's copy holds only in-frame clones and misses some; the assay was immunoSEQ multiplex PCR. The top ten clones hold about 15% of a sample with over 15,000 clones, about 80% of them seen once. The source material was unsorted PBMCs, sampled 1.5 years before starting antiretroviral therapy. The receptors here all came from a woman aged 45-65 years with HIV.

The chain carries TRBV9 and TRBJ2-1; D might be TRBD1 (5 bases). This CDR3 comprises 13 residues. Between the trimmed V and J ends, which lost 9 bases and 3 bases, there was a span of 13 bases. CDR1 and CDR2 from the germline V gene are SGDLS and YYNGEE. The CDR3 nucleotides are TGTGCCACCGCCGTAGACAGCTACAATGAGCAGTTCTTC. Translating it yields CATAVDSYNEQFF.

The CDR3 coding sequence is TGCGCCAGCAGCACAAACAGGGGGTACGATGGCTACACCTTC. It codes for CASSTNRGYDGYTF. The V gene is TRBV5-1, the J gene TRBJ1-2; 8 nucleotides line up with TRBD1. With 4 bases clipped from V and 6 bases from J, the junction kept 8 bases outside the gene matches. This CDR3 has 14 amino acids. Germline CDR1 reads SGHRS; CDR2 reads YFSETQ.

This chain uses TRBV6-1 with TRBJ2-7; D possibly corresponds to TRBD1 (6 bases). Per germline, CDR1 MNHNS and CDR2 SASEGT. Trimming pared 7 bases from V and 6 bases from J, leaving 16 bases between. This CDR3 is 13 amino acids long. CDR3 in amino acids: CASMARGWGEQYF. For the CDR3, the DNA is TGTGCCAGCATGGCCAGGGGATGGGGCGAGCAGTACTTC.

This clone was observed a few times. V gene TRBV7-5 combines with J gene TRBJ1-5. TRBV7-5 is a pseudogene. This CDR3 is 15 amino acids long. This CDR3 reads CARTHRAESNQPQHF. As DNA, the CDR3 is TGTGCCAGAACCCACCGGGCAGAAAGCAATCAGCCCCAGCATTTT.

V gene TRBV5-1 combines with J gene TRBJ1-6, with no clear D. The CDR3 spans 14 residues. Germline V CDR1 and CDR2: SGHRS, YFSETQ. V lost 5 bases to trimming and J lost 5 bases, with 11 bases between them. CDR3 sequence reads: CASSPAVNNSPLHF. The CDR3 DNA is TGCGCCAGCAGTCCCGCGGTAAATAATTCACCCCTCCACTTT. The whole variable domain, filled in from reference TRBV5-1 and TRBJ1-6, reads KAGVTQTPRYLIKTRGQQVTLSCSPISGHRSVSWYQQTPGQGLQFLFEYFSETQRNKGNFPGRFSGRQFSNSRSEMNVSTLELGDSALYLCASSPAVNNSPLHFGNGTRLTVT.

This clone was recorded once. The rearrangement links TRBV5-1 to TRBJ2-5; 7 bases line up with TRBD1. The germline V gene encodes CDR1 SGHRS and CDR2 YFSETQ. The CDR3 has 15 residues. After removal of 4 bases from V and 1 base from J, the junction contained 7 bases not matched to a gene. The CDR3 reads CASSATGQSQETQYF. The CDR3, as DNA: TGCGCCAGCAGCGCTACGGGACAGAGCCAAGAGACCCAGTACTTC. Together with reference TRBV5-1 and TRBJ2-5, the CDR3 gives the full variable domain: KAGVTQTPRYLIKTRGQQVTLSCSPISGHRSVSWYQQTPGQGLQFLFEYFSETQRNKGNFPGRFSGRQFSNSRSEMNVSTLELGDSALYLCASSATGQSQETQYFGPGTRLLVL.

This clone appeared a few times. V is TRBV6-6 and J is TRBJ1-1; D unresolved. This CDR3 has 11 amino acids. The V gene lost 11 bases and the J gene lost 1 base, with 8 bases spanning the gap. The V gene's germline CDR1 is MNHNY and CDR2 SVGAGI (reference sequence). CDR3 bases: TGTGCCGCCGGGTCGAACACTGAAGCTTTCTTT. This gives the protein CAAGSNTEAFF.

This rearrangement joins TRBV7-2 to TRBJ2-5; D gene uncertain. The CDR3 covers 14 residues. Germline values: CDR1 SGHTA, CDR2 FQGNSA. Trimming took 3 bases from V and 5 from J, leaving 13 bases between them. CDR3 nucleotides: TGTGCCAGCAGCTTGTCCTCAGGATCGGAGACCCAGTACTTC. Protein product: CASSLSSGSETQYF.

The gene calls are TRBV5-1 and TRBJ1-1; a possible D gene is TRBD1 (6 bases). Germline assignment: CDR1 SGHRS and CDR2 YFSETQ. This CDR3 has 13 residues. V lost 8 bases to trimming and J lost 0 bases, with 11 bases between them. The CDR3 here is CASWSGVNTEAFF. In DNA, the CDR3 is TGCGCCAGTTGGTCAGGGGTGAACACTGAAGCTTTCTTT. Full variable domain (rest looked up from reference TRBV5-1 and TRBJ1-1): KAGVTQTPRYLIKTRGQQVTLSCSPISGHRSVSWYQQTPGQGLQFLFEYFSETQRNKGNFPGRFSGRQFSNSRSEMNVSTLELGDSALYLCASWSGVNTEAFFGQGTRLTVV.

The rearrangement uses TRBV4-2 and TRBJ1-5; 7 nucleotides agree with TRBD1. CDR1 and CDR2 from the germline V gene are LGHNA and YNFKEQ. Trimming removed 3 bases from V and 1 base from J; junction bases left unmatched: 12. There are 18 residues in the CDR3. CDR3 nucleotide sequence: TGTGCCAGCAGCCAGGACTCTACCGGACAGGTGAGCAATCAGCCCCAGCATTTT. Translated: CASSQDSTGQVSNQPQHF.

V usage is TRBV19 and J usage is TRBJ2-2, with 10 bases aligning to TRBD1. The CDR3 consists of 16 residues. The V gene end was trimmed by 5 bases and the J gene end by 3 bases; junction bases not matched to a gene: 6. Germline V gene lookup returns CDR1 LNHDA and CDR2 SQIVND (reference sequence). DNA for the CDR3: TGTGCCAGTAGTCAGACAGGGGGCTGGTACACCGGGGAGCTGTTTTTT. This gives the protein CASSQTGGWYTGELFF.

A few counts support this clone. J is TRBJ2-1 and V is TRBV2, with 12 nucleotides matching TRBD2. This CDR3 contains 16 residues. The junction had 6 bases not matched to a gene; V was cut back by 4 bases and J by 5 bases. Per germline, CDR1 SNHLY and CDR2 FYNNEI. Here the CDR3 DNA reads TGTGCCAGCAGTGTGACTAGCGGGGGTTATCACAATGAGCAGTTCTTC. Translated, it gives CASSVTSGGYHNEQFF. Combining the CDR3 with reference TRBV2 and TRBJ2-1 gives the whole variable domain EPEVTQTPSHQVTQMGQEVILRCVPISNHLYFYWYRQILGQKVEFLVSFYNNEISEKSEIFDDQFSVERPDGSNFTLKIRSTKLEDSAMYFCASSVTSGGYHNEQFFGPGTRLTVL.

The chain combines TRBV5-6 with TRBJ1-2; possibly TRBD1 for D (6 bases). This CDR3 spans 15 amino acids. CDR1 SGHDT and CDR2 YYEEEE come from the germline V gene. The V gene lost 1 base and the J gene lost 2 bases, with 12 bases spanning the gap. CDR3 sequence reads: CASSLQGRWNYGYTF. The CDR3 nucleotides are TGTGCCAGCAGCTTGCAGGGGCGCTGGAACTATGGCTACACCTTC.